The clone carrying this TCR beta chain was recorded a few times. A second about 6 to 12 cycle PCR used barcoded and J-beta primers. Sequencing yielded, for each sample, at least 3 million paired-end reads carrying CDR3. TCRdb called the 5' RACE reads again in MiXCR, with one record for every CDR3 protein. Of about 760,000 distinct CDR3 sequences listed, 25% were seen once; the top ten hold 9.4%. This entry is derived from a study of blood T cells in healthy people across ages. With 8 bases removed from V and 5 bases from J, the gap between germline ends came to 19 bases. This CDR3 comprises 15 residues. Every sample gave at least 5.5 micrograms of total RNA when it was extracted. The same data also went into a second study, on T cells of mothers and their children. From that paper: Three mothers and their six children, all healthy Caucasians, donated. Over 8 million reads per mother and approximately 3.2 million per child were obtained.

The chain recombines TRBV12-3 or TRBV12-4 with TRBJ2-1, with a possible D match to TRBD2 (5 bases). The source is a boy younger than 18 in good health. The material sequenced was blood. The CDR3 DNA reads TGTGCCAGCGCGGGTTTGGGCGGTAGTAACAATGAGCAGTTCTTC. Translated: CASAGLGGSNNEQFF.